The 32 T cell receptor beta chains below come from one sample, sequenced in a study of blood T cell repertoires in COVID-19. Repertoires were generated with immunoSEQ multiplex PCR, while TCRdb's copy carries only in-frame clones and drops some. This table has more than 250,000 clones, over 75% appearing once. Sequenced input: PBMCs or T cells enriched from blood (not recorded which). These receptor sequences come from a man aged 25 to 40 who had recovered from COVID-19.

This chain joins TRBV7-6 and TRBJ2-7, with 7 bases aligning to TRBD1. Looked up from germline, CDR1 is SGHVS and CDR2 is FNYEAQ. CDR3 length equals 11 residues. After removal of 4 bases from V and 10 bases from J, the junction contained 4 bases not matched to a gene. DNA for the CDR3: TGTGCCAGCAGCTCCGGACAGGATCAGTACTTC. Amino acids: CASSSGQDQYF.

The rearrangement joins TRBV6-6 to TRBJ1-5; 10 bases are shared with TRBD1. The CDR3 runs 14 residues. CDR1 is MNHNY, CDR2 SVGAGI, per germline (reference sequence). With V trimmed by 4 bases and J by 6 bases, 3 bases remained unmatched. The CDR3 protein is CASSLTGGSQPQHF. The CDR3 DNA follows: TGTGCCAGCAGTTTGACAGGGGGCAGTCAGCCCCAGCATTTT.

V gene TRBV7-4 combines with J gene TRBJ1-1; D is unresolved. Between the trimmed V and J ends, which lost 5 bases and 1 base, there was a span of 29 bases. The CDR3 has 20 residues. Germline V gene data show CDR1 as SGHVT and CDR2 as SQSDAQ. The CDR3 bases are TGTGCCAGCAGCCCGGGCGAAGGAGGACGGCACGGGTGGAAGAACACTGAAGCTTTCTTT. This gives the protein CASSPGEGGRHGWKNTEAFF.

This chain links TRBV9 with TRBJ2-7; TRBD2 might be the D (6 bases). V was shortened by 4 bases and J by 3 bases, with 17 bases between the two germline ends. CDR3 length: 15 amino acids. Germline lookup yields CDR1 SGDLS and CDR2 YYNGEE. CDR3 protein: CASSPTPRGSYEQYF. CDR3 in DNA: TGTGCCAGCAGCCCCACGCCCCGGGGGAGCTACGAGCAGTACTTC.

This CDR3 reads CASRSPSSNEQFF. In DNA form, the CDR3 reads TGTGCCAGCAGATCGCCTAGCAGCAATGAGCAGTTCTTC. The V call is TRBV7-3, the J call TRBJ2-1; tentatively, D is TRBD2 (5 bases). The CDR3 has 13 residues. Germline V lookup: CDR1 SGHTA, CDR2 FQGTGA. V lost 6 bases to trimming and J lost 6 bases, with 12 bases between them.

The chain links TRBV29-1 to TRBJ2-7; 8 bases map to TRBD1. V shed 4 bases, J shed 6 bases, and the junction held 8 bases outside the gene matches. The germline gives CDR1 SQVTM, CDR2 ANQGSEA. This CDR3 contains 13 residues. CDR3 loop: CSVGRQGSREQYF. The CDR3 nucleotides are TGCAGCGTTGGAAGACAGGGGTCACGCGAGCAGTACTTC.

This clone was observed once. The V call is TRBV10-3, the J call TRBJ1-2; 9 nucleotides align to TRBD1. V shed 11 bases and J 6 bases; nucleotides not matched to a gene: 13. Germline V gene lookup returns CDR1 ENHRY and CDR2 SYGVKD. The CDR3 runs 14 residues. The CDR3 here is CAFRDRVGKDGYTF. The DNA of the CDR3 is TGTGCCTTCCGGGACAGGGTGGGAAAGGATGGCTACACCTTC.

The chain joins TRBV5-4 to TRBJ2-2; TRBD1 matches 10 bases. CDR3 length equals 20 residues. With V trimmed by 4 bases and J by 4 bases, 19 bases remained unmatched. The V gene's germline CDR1 is SGHNT and CDR2 YYREEE (reference sequence). The CDR3 sequence: CASSPKGTAETGGPTGELFF. CDR3 bases: TGTGCCAGCAGCCCTAAGGGGACGGCCGAGACAGGGGGCCCCACCGGGGAGCTGTTTTTT.

The chain has TRBV7-3 and TRBJ1-2, with 8 bases matching TRBD1. The germline gives CDR1 SGHTA, CDR2 FQGTGA. After removal of 1 base from V and 2 bases from J, the junction contained 3 bases not matched to a gene. The CDR3 runs to 15 residues. CDR3 amino acids: CASSLSTGGNYGYTF. The DNA of the CDR3 is TGTGCCAGCAGCTTAAGCACAGGGGGGAACTATGGCTACACCTTC.

The chain has TRBV9 and TRBJ1-6; 7 nucleotides align to TRBD1. Germline lookup yields CDR1 SGDLS and CDR2 YYNGEE. Trimming removed 0 bases from V and 3 bases from J; junction bases left unmatched: 3. The CDR3 covers 16 residues. The CDR3 region is CASSVDGTVYNSPLHF. In DNA form, the CDR3 reads TGTGCCAGCAGCGTAGACGGGACAGTCTATAATTCACCCCTCCACTTT.

The rearrangement links TRBV9 to TRBJ1-4, with 10 bases that match TRBD1. V gave up 7 bases and J gave up 3 bases; unmatched junction bases: 3. CDR1 and CDR2 from the germline V gene are SGDLS and YYNGEE. This CDR3 contains 14 residues. The CDR3 sequence: CASGTGAANEKLFF. CDR3 DNA: TGTGCCAGCGGGACAGGGGCCGCTAATGAAAAACTGTTTTTT.

There are a few counts of this clone. The chain uses TRBV10-2 and TRBJ2-1; maybe TRBD2 (6 bases). Trimming pared 3 bases from V and 7 bases from J, leaving 10 bases between. The CDR3 spans 13 residues. CDR1 is WSHSY and CDR2 is SAAADI in the germline V gene. The CDR3 region is CASSDPGVNEQFF. The CDR3 DNA is TGCGCCAGCAGTGACCCGGGGGTTAATGAGCAGTTCTTC.

The V and J genes are TRBV5-1 and TRBJ2-1, with 14 bases that match TRBD2. This CDR3 is built from 17 residues. Germline trimming cut 0 bases from V and 6 bases from J; bases unmatched to any gene: 5. Germline loops: CDR1 SGHRS, CDR2 YFSETQ. The CDR3 nucleotides are TGCGCCAGCAGCTTGGGTGGGACTAGCGGGGGACTCAATGAGCAGTTCTTC. Its protein product is CASSLGGTSGGLNEQFF.

This clone was observed once. This chain joins TRBV18 and TRBJ2-3; 7 bases are shared with TRBD1. The CDR3 has 15 residues. Per germline, CDR1 KGHSH and CDR2 LQKENI. Unmatched junction bases numbered 9, after V lost 3 bases and J lost 6 bases. For the CDR3, the DNA is TGTGCCAGCTCACCGGACAGGCCGCCTAGGGATACGCAGTATTTT. This encodes CASSPDRPPRDTQYF.

The chain joins TRBV6-1 to TRBJ1-1; TRBD1 might be the D (6 bases). The V gene lost 4 bases and the J gene lost 1 base, with 16 bases spanning the gap. CDR1 is MNHNS and CDR2 is SASEGT in the germline V gene. CDR3 length: 16 amino acids. For the CDR3, the DNA is TGTGCCAGCAGTGGAGAGACAGGTATTAAGAACACTGAAGCTTTCTTT. Protein: CASSGETGIKNTEAFF.

The gene calls are TRBV7-9 and TRBJ1-4; 9 bases are shared with TRBD1. Germline V gene sequence: CDR1 SEHNR, CDR2 FQNEAQ (reference sequence). Trimming took 5 bases from V and 8 from J; bases not matched to a gene: 6. The CDR3 totals 14 residues. The CDR3 reads CASSIGQGKEKLFF. CDR3 sequence (DNA): TGTGCCAGCAGCATAGGACAGGGGAAAGAAAAACTGTTTTTT.

The chain combines TRBV4-1 with TRBJ1-1, with unresolved D. Trimming took 3 bases from V and 2 from J, leaving 16 bases between them. This CDR3 comprises 16 residues. Germline values: CDR1 MGHRA, CDR2 YSYEKL. CDR3 DNA: TGCGCCAGCAGCCATTCTATCAGAGGGTATAACACTGAAGCTTTCTTT. Its translation is CASSHSIRGYNTEAFF.

This chain connects TRBV4-2 to TRBJ1-2; no definite D call. The CDR3 totals 13 residues. CDR1 LGHNA and CDR2 YNFKEQ come from the germline V gene. Trimming cost V 3 bases and J 5 bases, with 10 bases left between them. The CDR3 nucleotides are TGTGCCAGCAGCCAGTACGGGGTTTATGGCTACACCTTC. Encoded protein: CASSQYGVYGYTF.

V gene TRBV7-2 combines with J gene TRBJ2-1; D possibly corresponds to TRBD2 (5 bases). Germline CDR1 SGHTA, CDR2 FQGNSA. Trimming left V 1 base short and J 8 bases short, with 9 bases between. This CDR3 region has 13 residues. The CDR3 DNA sequence: TGTGCCAGCAGCTTAGGTGCCGGGGATGAGCAGTTCTTC. As protein: CASSLGAGDEQFF. The whole variable domain, filled in from reference TRBV7-2 and TRBJ2-1, reads GAGVSQSPSNKVTEKGKDVELRCDPISGHTALYWYRQSLGQGLEFLIYFQGNSAPDKSGLPSDRFSAERTGGSVSTLTIQRTQQEDSAVYLCASSLGAGDEQFFGPGTRLTVL.

The chain has TRBV19 and TRBJ1-5, with D perhaps matching TRBD1 (6 bases). CDR1 and CDR2 (germline): LNHDA, SQIVND (reference sequence). The CDR3 is 15 amino acids. Trimming stripped 5 bases from V and 1 base from J, with 12 bases between. The chain's CDR3 is CASSSTGLSNQPQHF. Here the CDR3 DNA reads TGTGCCAGTAGTTCCACAGGGTTGAGCAATCAGCCCCAGCATTTT.

This clone was found once. V gene TRBV6-2 or TRBV6-3 combines with J gene TRBJ2-1; D possibly corresponds to TRBD2 (7 bases). The CDR3 spans 16 residues. The V end was cut by 2 bases, the J end by 4 bases, with 15 bases between. Germline CDR1 and CDR2: MNHEY and SVGEGT. CDR3 coding DNA: TGTGCCAGCAGTTACGATCGCGGGGGCCCATACAATGAGCAGTTCTTC. Translation: CASSYDRGGPYNEQFF.

This chain joins TRBV12-3 or TRBV12-4 and TRBJ1-5; the D is unclear. There are 13 residues in the CDR3. Trimming removed 6 bases at V and 3 bases at J, with 9 bases between. Here the CDR3 DNA reads TGTGCCAGCAGCCGCGAAATCAATCAGCCCCAGCATTTT. It specifies CASSREINQPQHF.

The chain has TRBV6-2 or TRBV6-3 and TRBJ1-1, with D perhaps matching TRBD1 (6 bases). This CDR3 is built from 14 residues. The germline CDR1 and CDR2 sequences are MNHEY and SVGEGT. The V gene lost 5 bases and the J gene lost 2 bases, with 12 bases spanning the gap. The CDR3 DNA reads TGTGCCAGCAGTCGGACAGATACTAACACTGAAGCTTTCTTT. Encoded protein: CASSRTDTNTEAFF.

This clone has a handful of counts. The chain uses TRBV10-3 and TRBJ1-2; D possibly corresponds to TRBD1 (6 bases). From germline, CDR1 is ENHRY and CDR2 SYGVKD. The CDR3 runs 13 residues. V was clipped by 2 bases and J by 3 bases, with 7 bases between them. CDR3 coding DNA: TGTGCCATCAGTGAGGGGGGCGACTATGGCTACACCTTC. This translates into CAISEGGDYGYTF.

The chain employs TRBV27 and TRBJ1-2, with TRBD1 as a possible D gene (6 bases). V was trimmed by 1 base and J by 6 bases, leaving 12 bases between them. The CDR3 is 14 amino acids. Germline values: CDR1 MNHEY, CDR2 SMNVEV (reference sequence). The CDR3 nucleotides read TGTGCCAGCAGTTTATGGGCAGGGGACAATGGCTACACCTTC. Its protein is CASSLWAGDNGYTF.

The chain uses TRBV7-2 and TRBJ1-2, with D possibly TRBD1 on 5 matching bases. This CDR3 is 14 amino acids long. Germline CDR1 and CDR2: SGHTA and FQGNSA. Trimming shortened V by 1 base and J by 8 bases, and 14 bases separated the two germline ends. CDR3 nucleotide sequence: TGTGCCAGCAGCTTAGATGGGCAGGGCGGAGGCTACACCTTC. The encoded protein is CASSLDGQGGGYTF.

On this clone itself: This may stem from a read error, because a much larger clone lies one nucleotide away. Other nucleotide sequences in the sample specify the same CDR3. This chain links TRBV7-9 with TRBJ2-2, with TRBD2 as a possible D gene (5 bases). In germline, CDR1 is SEHNR, CDR2 FQNEAQ (reference sequence). The CDR3 contains 16 residues. The CDR3 DNA reads as TGTGCCAGCAGACCCCCCTTTCGGGTAGACACCGGGGAGCTATTTTTT. Translating it yields CASRPPFRVDTGELFF.

The chain links TRBV2 to TRBJ2-7, with 13 bases aligning to TRBD2. From germline, CDR1 is SNHLY and CDR2 FYNNEI. V lost 6 bases and J lost 4; bases outside the gene matches: 9. The CDR3 consists of 16 residues. Here the CDR3 reads CASRQSTSGGGYEQYF. For the CDR3, the DNA is TGTGCCAGCAGGCAATCCACTAGCGGGGGGGGGTACGAGCAGTACTTC. The whole variable domain, remainder taken from reference TRBV2 and TRBJ2-7, is EPEVTQTPSHQVTQMGQEVILRCVPISNHLYFYWYRQILGQKVEFLVSFYNNEISEKSEIFDDQFSVERPDGSNFTLKIRSTKLEDSAMYFCASRQSTSGGGYEQYFGPGTRLTVT.

The chain employs TRBV6-5 and TRBJ1-1; 9 bases fit TRBD1. The CDR3 loop spans 15 amino acids. Germline V gene sequence: CDR1 MNHEY, CDR2 SVGAGI. V was clipped by 6 bases and J by 3 bases; unmatched bases: 8. The CDR3, as DNA: TGTGCCAGCAGACCCCCCGGGACAGGGTACACTGAAGCTTTCTTT. It translates to CASRPPGTGYTEAFF.

The chain links TRBV25-1 to TRBJ1-6, with TRBD1 as a possible D gene (6 bases). Trimming took off 1 base at V and 0 bases at J, with 7 bases between the two ends. The CDR3 extends over 16 amino acids. Germline lookup yields CDR1 MGHDK and CDR2 SYGVNS. The CDR3 reads CASSESQGSYNSPLHF. The CDR3, as DNA: TGTGCCAGCAGTGAATCACAGGGCTCCTATAATTCACCCCTCCACTTT.

This chain connects TRBV29-1 to TRBJ2-7; D may be TRBD1 (6 bases). The CDR3 has 12 residues. V lost 6 bases and J 0 bases, leaving 9 bases between the germline ends. Germline CDR1 and CDR2: SQVTM and ANQGSEA. The DNA for the CDR3 is TGCAGCGTCCGGACAGCCTCCTACGAGCAGTACTTC. Its translation is CSVRTASYEQYF.

The table lists this clone with a few counts. The chain employs TRBV7-2 and TRBJ2-6; 9 nucleotides match TRBD1. The CDR3 has 19 amino acids. Looked up from germline, CDR1 is SGHTA and CDR2 is FQGNSA. V dropped 5 bases and J dropped 3; count of bases not matched to a gene: 14. The CDR3, as DNA: TGTGCCAGCAGCCCCGCCCCGGACAGGGGATTGTATGGGGCCAACGTCCTGACTTTC. Protein sequence: CASSPAPDRGLYGANVLTF.